These 12 T cell receptor beta chains were sequenced from one sample in a study of molecular identifiers for immune sequencing clone quantification. Via MiXCR, TCRdb re-called the PCR reads, giving one row per CDR3 protein. The table shows tens of thousands of distinct CDR3 sequences, with around 18% occurring only once. Sample: naive CD8+ T cells from blood, with Jurkat cell RNA spiked in. The subset is: FACS-sorted CD8+CD4-CCR7+CD45RA+ naive T cells. The source is a human donor in good health. Some libraries in this study had Jurkat cell RNA spiked in.

This clonotype showed up just once. The junction shows a germline mismatch at one end, possibly a read error. The V gene is TRBV7-9, the J gene TRBJ2-7; 9 bases map to TRBD1. There are 18 residues in the CDR3. Per the germline V gene, CDR1 is SEHNR and CDR2 is FQNEAQ (reference sequence). CDR3 sequence: CAGSPYPGQGSGSYEQYF. The CDR3, as DNA: TGTGCCGGCAGCCCCTATCCGGGACAGGGATCAGGGTCCTACGAGCAGTACTTC.

Ten or more counts support this clonotype. The V gene is TRBV6-5, the J gene TRBJ2-7; 11 bases are shared with TRBD2. The CDR3 length is 15 residues. J was trimmed by 7 bases and V by 0 bases; bases with no gene match: 5. Per germline, CDR1 MNHEY and CDR2 SVGAGI. The CDR3 DNA reads as TGTGCCAGCAGTTACTCGACTAGCGGGATCGGTGAGCAGTACTTC. The encoded protein is CASSYSTSGIGEQYF.

This clonotype was seen ten or more times. The V call is TRBV14, the J call TRBJ2-3; maybe TRBD2 (6 bases). Per the germline V gene, CDR1 is SGHDN and CDR2 is FVKESK. The V end lost 4 bases, the J end lost 6 bases, and 8 bases lay between the germline ends. This CDR3 is 12 amino acids long. CDR3 region: CASSLGGDTQYF. CDR3 sequence (DNA): TGTGCCAGCAGCCTGGGGGGTGATACGCAGTATTTT.

This clonotype was detected many times. V usage is TRBV2 and J usage is TRBJ1-1; 9 bases are shared with TRBD1. The V segment lost 9 bases and the J segment 5 bases; nucleotides outside the gene matches: 7. Germline V gene lookup returns CDR1 SNHLY and CDR2 FYNNEI. This CDR3 has 13 amino acids. In nucleotides, the CDR3 is TGTGCCAGAGGGGGACAGGGAGGGACTGAAGCTTTCTTT. It encodes CARGGQGGTEAFF.

The gene calls are TRBV29-1 and TRBJ2-7; tentative D call: TRBD1 (5 bases). CDR1 is SQVTM, CDR2 ANQGSEA, per germline. V was shortened by 3 bases and J by 1 base, with 16 bases between the two germline ends. The CDR3 has 15 amino acids. The CDR3 protein is CSVEADSQGSYEQYF. DNA of the CDR3: TGCAGCGTTGAGGCGGATTCCCAGGGATCCTACGAGCAGTACTTC.

A note on this clonotype: An end of the junction differs from the germline gene, which may be a read error. The V gene is TRBV29-1, the J gene TRBJ2-3; 10 positions match TRBD2. CDR1 SQVTM and CDR2 ANQGSEA come from the germline V gene. The length of the CDR3 is 18 residues. The CDR3 region is CSVEDSGRTLWGTDTQYF. CDR3 DNA sequence: TGCAGCGTCGAAGATAGCGGGAGGACCCTTTGGGGCACAGATACGCAGTATTTT.

The CDR3 DNA reads as TGTGCCAGTGGGCCTGGGTCTAATGGCTACACCTTC. This gives the protein CASGPGSNGYTF. The chain recombines TRBV12-3 or TRBV12-4 with TRBJ1-2; no clear D. CDR3 length equals 12 residues. V lost 9 bases to trimming and J lost 6 bases, with 14 bases between them.

The count of this clonotype is one. The V gene is TRBV20-1, the J gene TRBJ2-7; no reliable D call. Trimming left V 5 bases short and J 4 bases short, with 3 bases between. CDR1 is DFQATT, CDR2 SNEGSKA, per germline (reference sequence). The CDR3 runs 9 residues. CDR3 residues: CSAGYEQYF. The CDR3 bases are TGCAGTGCTGGTTACGAGCAGTACTTC.

This clonotype has at least ten counts. The chain uses TRBV28 and TRBJ2-7; D possibly corresponds to TRBD2 (5 bases). The CDR3 covers 15 residues. Germline V gene sequence: CDR1 MDHEN, CDR2 SYDVKM. V shed 4 bases and J shed 6 bases, with 19 bases lying between them. CDR3 protein: CASSSNMEEDVEQYF. CDR3 bases: TGTGCCAGCAGTTCGAACATGGAGGAAGATGTCGAGCAGTACTTC.

This clonotype has a count of ten or more. The genes are TRBV6-5 and TRBJ2-2; D perhaps matches TRBD1 (6 bases). Between the trimmed V and J ends, which lost 3 bases and 4 bases, there was a span of 15 bases. Germline values: CDR1 MNHEY, CDR2 SVGAGI. The CDR3 loop spans 16 amino acids. CDR3 sequence reads: CASSYHGRGGTGELFF. The CDR3 DNA sequence: TGTGCCAGCAGTTATCATGGACGAGGGGGCACCGGGGAGCTGTTTTTT.

This clonotype was counted at least ten times. The chain links TRBV3-1 to TRBJ1-5; D not resolved. Trimming removed 0 bases at V and 1 base at J, with 4 bases between. The CDR3 spans 14 residues. Germline lookup yields CDR1 LGHDT and CDR2 YNNKEL (reference sequence). CDR3 protein: CASSQETSNQPQHF. As DNA, the CDR3 is TGTGCCAGCAGCCAAGAGACCAGCAATCAGCCCCAGCATTTT.

For this clonotype: Since a much larger clone is just one base distant, this may be a read error. J is TRBJ2-7 and V is TRBV5-1; the D gene is possibly TRBD1 (6 bases). This CDR3 region has 14 residues. The germline V gene has CDR1 SGHRS and CDR2 YFSETQ. The CDR3 loop reads CASTTGTTEDEQCF. The CDR3 DNA sequence: TGCGCCAGCACCACCGGGACAACCGAGGACGAGCAGTGCTTC.